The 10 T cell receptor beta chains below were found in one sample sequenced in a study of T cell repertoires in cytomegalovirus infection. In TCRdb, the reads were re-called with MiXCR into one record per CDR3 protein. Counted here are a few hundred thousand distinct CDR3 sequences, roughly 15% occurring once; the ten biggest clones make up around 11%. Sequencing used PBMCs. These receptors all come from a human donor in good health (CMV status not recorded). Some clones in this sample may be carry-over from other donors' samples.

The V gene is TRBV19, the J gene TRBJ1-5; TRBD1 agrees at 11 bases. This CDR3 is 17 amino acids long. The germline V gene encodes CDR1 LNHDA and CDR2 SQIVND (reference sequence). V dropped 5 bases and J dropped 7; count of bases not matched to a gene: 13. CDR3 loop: CASSPGQGARGPQPQHF. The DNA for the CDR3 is TGTGCCAGTAGTCCCGGACAGGGGGCGCGAGGGCCCCAGCCCCAGCATTTT.

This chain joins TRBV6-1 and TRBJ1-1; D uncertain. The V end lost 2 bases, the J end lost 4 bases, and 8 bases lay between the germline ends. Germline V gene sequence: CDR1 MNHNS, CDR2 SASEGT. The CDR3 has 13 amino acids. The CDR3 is CASSEIVATEAFF. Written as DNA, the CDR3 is TGTGCCAGCAGTGAAATCGTAGCCACTGAAGCTTTCTTT.

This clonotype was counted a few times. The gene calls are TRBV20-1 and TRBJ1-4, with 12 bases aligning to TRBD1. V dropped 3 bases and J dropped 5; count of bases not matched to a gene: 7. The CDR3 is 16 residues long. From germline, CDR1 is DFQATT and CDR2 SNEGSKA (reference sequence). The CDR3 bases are TGCAGTGCTAGGCCGGGACAGGGGGCCGCAAATGAAAAACTGTTTTTT. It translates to CSARPGQGAANEKLFF.

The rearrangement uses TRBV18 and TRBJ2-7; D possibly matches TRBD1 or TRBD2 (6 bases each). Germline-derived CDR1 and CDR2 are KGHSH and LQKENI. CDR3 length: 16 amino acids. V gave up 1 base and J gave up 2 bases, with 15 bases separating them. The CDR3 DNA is TGTGCCAGCTCACCACTTACGGGGGCGCTTCCCTACGAGCAGTACTTC. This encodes CASSPLTGALPYEQYF.

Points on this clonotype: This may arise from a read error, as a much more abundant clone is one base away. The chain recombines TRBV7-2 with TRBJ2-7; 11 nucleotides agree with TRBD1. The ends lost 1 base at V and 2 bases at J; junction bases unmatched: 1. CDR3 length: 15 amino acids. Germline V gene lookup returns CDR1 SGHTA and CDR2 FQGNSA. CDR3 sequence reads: CASSLGTGGPYEQYF. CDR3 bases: TGTGCCAGCAGCTTAGGGACAGGGGGCCCCTACGAGCAGTACTTC.

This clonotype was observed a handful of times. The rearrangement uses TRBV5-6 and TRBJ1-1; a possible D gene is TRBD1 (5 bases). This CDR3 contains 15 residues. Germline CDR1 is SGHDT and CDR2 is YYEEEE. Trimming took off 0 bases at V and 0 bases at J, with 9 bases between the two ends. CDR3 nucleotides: TGTGCCAGCAGCTTGGGTGTCAGGGTGAACACTGAAGCTTTCTTT. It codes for CASSLGVRVNTEAFF.

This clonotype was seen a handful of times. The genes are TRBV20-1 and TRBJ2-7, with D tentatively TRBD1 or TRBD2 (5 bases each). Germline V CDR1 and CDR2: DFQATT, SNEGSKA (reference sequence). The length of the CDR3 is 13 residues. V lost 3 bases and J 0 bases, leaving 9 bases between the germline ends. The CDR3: CSASGGGSYEQYF. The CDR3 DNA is TGCAGTGCTAGTGGGGGTGGCTCCTACGAGCAGTACTTC.

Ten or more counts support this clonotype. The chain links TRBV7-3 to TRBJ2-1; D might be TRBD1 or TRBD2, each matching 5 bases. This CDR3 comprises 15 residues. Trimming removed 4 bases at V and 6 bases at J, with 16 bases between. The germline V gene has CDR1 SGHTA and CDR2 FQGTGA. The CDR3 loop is CASSSRGGTGNEQFF. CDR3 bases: TGTGCCAGCAGCTCACGTGGGGGTACCGGCAATGAGCAGTTCTTC.

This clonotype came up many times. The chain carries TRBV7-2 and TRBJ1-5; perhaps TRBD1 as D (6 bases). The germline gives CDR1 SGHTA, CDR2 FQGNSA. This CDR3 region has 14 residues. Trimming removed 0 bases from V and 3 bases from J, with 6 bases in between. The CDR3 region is CASSLAGHNQPQHF. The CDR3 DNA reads TGTGCCAGCAGCTTAGCGGGACACAATCAGCCCCAGCATTTT.

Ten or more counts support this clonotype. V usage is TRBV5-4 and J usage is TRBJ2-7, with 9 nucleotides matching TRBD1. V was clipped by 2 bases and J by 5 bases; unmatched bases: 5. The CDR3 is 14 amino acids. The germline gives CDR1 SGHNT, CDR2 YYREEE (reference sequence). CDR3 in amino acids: CASSFRTGADEQYF. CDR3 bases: TGTGCCAGCAGCTTTAGGACAGGGGCTGACGAGCAGTACTTC.